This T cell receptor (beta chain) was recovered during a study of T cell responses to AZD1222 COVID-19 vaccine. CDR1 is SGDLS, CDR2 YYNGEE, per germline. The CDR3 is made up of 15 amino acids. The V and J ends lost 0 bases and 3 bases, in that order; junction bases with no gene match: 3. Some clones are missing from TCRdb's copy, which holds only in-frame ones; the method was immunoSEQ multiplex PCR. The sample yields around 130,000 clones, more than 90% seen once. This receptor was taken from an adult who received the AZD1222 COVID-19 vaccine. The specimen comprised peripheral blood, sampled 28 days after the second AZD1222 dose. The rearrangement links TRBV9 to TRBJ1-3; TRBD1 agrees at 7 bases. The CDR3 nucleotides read TGTGCCAGCAGCGTAGGACAGGGTAATGGAAACACCATATATTTT. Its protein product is CASSVGQGNGNTIYF.